These 14 T cell receptor beta chains originate from one sample sequenced in a study of OX40 agonist ivuxolimab in advanced cancers. Using immunoSEQ multiplex PCR, the repertoire was profiled, and TCRdb retains in-frame clones only, with some absent. The table lists some 80,000 clones, 65% to 90% of them singletons. The specimen comprised CD4+ or CD8+ T cells sorted from blood, sampled in a trial of the OX40 agonist ivuxolimab. All receptors derive from an adult with an advanced solid tumor such as melanoma, head and neck, liver or kidney cancer.

The chain uses TRBV18 and TRBJ1-2; possible D gene TRBD1, 5 bases. CDR1 is KGHSH, CDR2 LQKENI, per germline. Between the trimmed V and J ends, which lost 1 base and 2 bases, there was a span of 11 bases. The CDR3 extends over 15 amino acids. The CDR3 DNA reads TGTGCCAGCTCACCACGTGGATCAGGGAACTATGGCTACACCTTC. It is translated as CASSPRGSGNYGYTF.

The chain links TRBV6-1 to TRBJ1-2, with a tentative D call TRBD1 (6 bases). Trimming removed 2 bases from V and 2 bases from J, with 15 bases in between. This CDR3 has 16 amino acids. Germline V gives CDR1 MNHNS, CDR2 SASEGT. CDR3 nucleotides: TGTGCCAGCAGTGAAAGGGCGGCAGGGGAGAACTATGGCTACACCTTC. It translates to CASSERAAGENYGYTF.

The chain carries TRBV10-2 and TRBJ2-5; 9 bases agree with TRBD1. The CDR3 is 16 residues long. Germline V gene sequence: CDR1 WSHSY, CDR2 SAAADI. V was clipped by 6 bases and J by 2 bases; unmatched bases: 10. DNA for the CDR3: TGCGCCAGCAGACTTCGGCGAGGGACAGGGCAAGAGACCCAGTACTTC. Its translation is CASRLRRGTGQETQYF.

DNA of the CDR3: TGTGCCACAGGCATGGGGGGGGAGGCTGAAGCTTTCTTT. Protein sequence: CATGMGGEAEAFF. This chain uses TRBV10-3 with TRBJ1-1, with TRBD1 as a possible D gene (5 bases). The V and J ends lost 10 bases and 6 bases respectively, with 18 bases between them. Germline V gene sequence: CDR1 ENHRY, CDR2 SYGVKD. The CDR3 totals 13 residues.

V usage is TRBV7-2 and J usage is TRBJ1-6; D not resolved. Between the trimmed V and J ends, which lost 4 bases and 7 bases, there was a span of 8 bases. The CDR3 runs to 13 residues. Germline values: CDR1 SGHTA, CDR2 FQGNSA. In DNA, the CDR3 is TGTGCCAGCAGCTCTCAAGGGAATTCACCCCTCCACTTT. Protein: CASSSQGNSPLHF.

The chain recombines TRBV7-2 with TRBJ1-1; a weak D match, TRBD1 (6 bases). The CDR3 sequence is 15 residues long. V lost 10 bases, J lost 0 bases, and 18 bases lay in between. Germline V lookup: CDR1 SGHTA, CDR2 FQGNSA. The DNA of the CDR3 is TGTGCCACCAAACCGGGACAACTCATGAACACTGAAGCTTTCTTT. Protein sequence: CATKPGQLMNTEAFF.

The chain carries TRBV4-3 and TRBJ2-5; the D gene is possibly TRBD2 (7 bases). The CDR3 length is 15 residues. V was clipped by 0 bases and J by 4 bases, with 12 bases between them. Germline lookup yields CDR1 LGHNA and CDR2 YSLEER. DNA of the CDR3: TGCGCCAGCAGCCAAGATGGGGGGGGGCGAGAGACCCAGTACTTC. It codes for CASSQDGGGRETQYF.

Concerning this clone itself: Additional DNA sequences in this sample encode the identical CDR3. V gene TRBV5-1 combines with J gene TRBJ2-7; 8 bases are shared with TRBD2. CDR1 SGHRS and CDR2 YFSETQ come from the germline V gene. The CDR3 is 15 amino acids. V shed 8 bases, J shed 2 bases, and the junction held 12 bases outside the gene matches. The CDR3, as DNA: TGCGCCAGTAGCCTAACTAGCGGACAGACCTACGAGCAGTACTTC. As protein: CASSLTSGQTYEQYF. Together with reference TRBV5-1 and TRBJ2-7, the CDR3 gives the full variable domain: KAGVTQTPRYLIKTRGQQVTLSCSPISGHRSVSWYQQTPGQGLQFLFEYFSETQRNKGNFPGRFSGRQFSNSRSEMNVSTLELGDSALYLCASSLTSGQTYEQYFGPGTRLTVT.

This clone has just one count. This chain links TRBV6-1 with TRBJ2-5; 7 bases fit TRBD2. V lost 3 bases, J lost 5 bases, and 3 bases stayed unmatched. Germline loops: CDR1 MNHNS, CDR2 SASEGT. This CDR3 has 13 residues. The CDR3 region has the DNA TGTGCCAGCAGTGAGTTGGGAGGGGAGACCCAGTACTTC. Amino acids: CASSELGGETQYF.

The chain combines TRBV7-2 with TRBJ1-1; perhaps TRBD1 as D (6 bases). Trimming took 3 bases from V and 1 from J, leaving 12 bases between them. The CDR3 spans 15 residues. The germline V gene encodes CDR1 SGHTA and CDR2 FQGNSA. CDR3 region: CASSFTRDTNTEAFF. The CDR3 DNA reads TGTGCCAGCAGCTTTACCCGGGACACGAACACTGAAGCTTTCTTT.

This CDR3 is CASSLTSDAGGQAEFF. DNA for the CDR3: TGTGCCAGCAGCTTAACGTCCGACGCGGGGGGGCAGGCGGAGTTCTTC. The chain combines TRBV7-3 with TRBJ2-1, with 9 positions matching TRBD2. CDR3 length: 16 residues. Trimming at V came to 0 bases and at J to 14 bases, leaving 14 bases not matched to a gene. CDR1 is SGHTA, CDR2 FQGTGA, per germline.

The chain combines TRBV15 with TRBJ2-3, with D unclear. This CDR3 has 13 amino acids. Trimming shortened V by 3 bases and J by 1 base, and 5 bases separated the two germline ends. Germline lookup yields CDR1 LNHNV and CDR2 YYDKDF (reference sequence). CDR3 sequence (DNA): TGTGCCACCAGCAGGAGAGGCACAGATACGCAGTATTTT. This gives the protein CATSRRGTDTQYF.

The V and J genes are TRBV5-1 and TRBJ2-7; 11 bases fit TRBD2. After removal of 1 base from V and 2 bases from J, the junction contained 2 bases not matched to a gene. The CDR3 covers 15 residues. The germline gives CDR1 SGHRS, CDR2 YFSETQ. CDR3 nucleotides: TGCGCCAGCAGCTTGACTAGCGGGGGACCCTACGAGCAGTACTTC. Amino acid sequence: CASSLTSGGPYEQYF. The full variable domain, in which reference TRBV5-1 and TRBJ2-7 provide the parts outside the CDR3, is KAGVTQTPRYLIKTRGQQVTLSCSPISGHRSVSWYQQTPGQGLQFLFEYFSETQRNKGNFPGRFSGRQFSNSRSEMNVSTLELGDSALYLCASSLTSGGPYEQYFGPGTRLTVT.

The V call is TRBV5-4, the J call TRBJ2-2; 9 nucleotides align to TRBD1. This CDR3 is 16 amino acids long. Looked up from germline, CDR1 is SGHNT and CDR2 is YYREEE (reference sequence). V gave up 4 bases and J gave up 3 bases; unmatched junction bases: 7. CDR3 amino acids: CASSPGGQGHTGELFF. The CDR3 region has the DNA TGTGCCAGCAGCCCAGGGGGACAGGGCCACACCGGGGAGCTGTTTTTT.